A selection of T cell receptor beta chains follows, all from one sample in a study of cytomegalovirus exposure and HLA in healthy donors. Clones were read by immunoSEQ multiplex PCR, and TCRdb kept only the in-frame ones, dropping some. The sample has around 130,000 clones; more than 8% are singletons. The sample comprised PBMCs. Every receptor here comes from a man aged 40-49 years in good health and CMV-seronegative. CDR3s include the opening cysteine and the closing phenylalanine or tryptophan. A D gene is named only where the DNA matches it firmly. Part of the rows lack a size; the others show once, few, many or a class for expanded clones.

cdr3_length,clone_size,d_call,v_call,j_call,cdr3_aa,cdr3_nt
16,-,TRBD2,TRBV28,TRBJ2-5,CASSLTLAGREETQYF,TGTGCCAGCAGTTTAACACTAGCGGGGCGAGAAGAGACCCAGTACTTC
16,few,-,TRBV6-1,TRBJ2-1,CASSEAQGRLRHEQFF,TGTGCCAGCAGTGAAGCGCAGGGCAGGCTGAGGCATGAGCAGTTCTTC
14,-,TRBD1,TRBV9,TRBJ1-2,CASSDLTGMAGYTF,TGTGCCAGCAGCGACCTGACAGGGATGGCGGGCTACACCTTC
14,-,TRBD1,TRBV6-5,TRBJ1-2,CASRRDRRNYGYTF,TGTGCCAGCAGACGGGACAGGAGAAACTATGGCTACACCTTC
16,-,-,TRBV4-3,TRBJ2-7,CASSPKVGQRSYEQYF,TGCGCCAGCAGCCCTAAGGTAGGACAGAGATCCTACGAGCAGTACTTC
14,few,-,TRBV6-5,TRBJ1-3,CASSSGRGGNTIYF,TGTGCCAGCAGTTCAGGCAGGGGTGGAAACACCATATATTTT
15,-,-,TRBV7-7,TRBJ2-3,CASSLGGLDTDTQYF,TGTGCCAGCAGCCTCGGGGGACTTGACACAGATACGCAGTATTTT
13,few,-,TRBV5-1,TRBJ2-5,CASALGGRETQYF,TGCGCCAGCGCCCTGGGGGGTCGGGAGACCCAGTACTTC
14,few,-,TRBV10-3,TRBJ2-7,CASEEGTNSYEQYF,TGTGCCTCAGAAGAGGGGACAAATTCCTACGAGCAGTACTTC
15,few,TRBD1,TRBV10-2,TRBJ1-2,CASSDETGDVYGYTF,TGCGCCAGCAGTGACGAGACAGGGGATGTCTATGGCTACACCTTC
13,few,-,TRBV30,TRBJ2-1,CAWSRDTYNEQFF,TGTGCCTGGAGCCGAGACACCTACAATGAGCAGTTCTTC
13,few,-,TRBV6-4,TRBJ1-5,CARSEDSNQHQHF,TGTGCCAGAAGTGAAGATAGCAATCAGCACCAGCATTTT
12,few,TRBD1,TRBV6-4,TRBJ1-1,CAGSPGQGFTFF,TGTGCCGGCAGTCCGGGACAGGGGTTTACTTTCTTT
17,few,-,TRBV4-3,TRBJ1-3,CASSQSRVRDSGNTIYF,TGCGCCAGCAGCCAAAGTAGGGTCAGGGACTCTGGAAACACCATATATTTT
15,few,TRBD1,TRBV4-1,TRBJ1-6,CASSHVDRGNSPLHF,TGCGCCAGCAGCCATGTCGACAGGGGGAATTCACCCCTCCACTTT